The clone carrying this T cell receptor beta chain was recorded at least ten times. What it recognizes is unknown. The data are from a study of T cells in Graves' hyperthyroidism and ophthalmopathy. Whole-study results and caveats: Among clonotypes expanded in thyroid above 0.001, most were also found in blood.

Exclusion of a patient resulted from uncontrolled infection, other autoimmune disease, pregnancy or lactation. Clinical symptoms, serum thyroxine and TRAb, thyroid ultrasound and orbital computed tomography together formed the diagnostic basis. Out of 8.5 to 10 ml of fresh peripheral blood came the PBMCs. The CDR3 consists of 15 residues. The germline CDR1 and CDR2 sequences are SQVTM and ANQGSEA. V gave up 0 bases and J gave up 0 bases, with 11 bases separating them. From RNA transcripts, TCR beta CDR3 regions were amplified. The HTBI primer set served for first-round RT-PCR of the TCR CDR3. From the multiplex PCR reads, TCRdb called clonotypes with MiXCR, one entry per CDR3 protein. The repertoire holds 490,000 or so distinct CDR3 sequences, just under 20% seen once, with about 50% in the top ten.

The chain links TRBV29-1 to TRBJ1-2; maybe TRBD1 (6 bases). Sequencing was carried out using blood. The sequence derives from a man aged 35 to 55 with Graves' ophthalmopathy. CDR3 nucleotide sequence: TGCAGCGTTGAAGAATCAGGGGTAGCTAACTATGGCTACACCTTC. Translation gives CSVEESGVANYGYTF. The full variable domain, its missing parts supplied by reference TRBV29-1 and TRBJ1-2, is SAVISQKPSRDICQRGTSLTIQCQVDSQVTMMFWYRQQPGQSLTLIATANQGSEATYESGFVIDKFPISRPNLTFSTLTVSNMSPEDSSIYLCSVEESGVANYGYTFGSGTRLTVV.